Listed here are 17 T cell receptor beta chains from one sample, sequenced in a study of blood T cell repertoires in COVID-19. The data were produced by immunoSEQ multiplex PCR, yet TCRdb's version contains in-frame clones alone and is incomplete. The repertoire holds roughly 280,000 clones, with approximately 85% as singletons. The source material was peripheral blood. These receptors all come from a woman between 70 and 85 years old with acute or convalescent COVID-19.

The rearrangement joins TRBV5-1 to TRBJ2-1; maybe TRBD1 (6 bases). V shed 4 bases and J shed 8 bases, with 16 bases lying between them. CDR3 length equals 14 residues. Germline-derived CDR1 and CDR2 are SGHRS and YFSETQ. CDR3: CASSTMTGSDEQFF. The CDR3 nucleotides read TGCGCCAGCAGCACCATGACAGGTTCGGATGAGCAGTTCTTC. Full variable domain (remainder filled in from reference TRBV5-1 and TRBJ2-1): KAGVTQTPRYLIKTRGQQVTLSCSPISGHRSVSWYQQTPGQGLQFLFEYFSETQRNKGNFPGRFSGRQFSNSRSEMNVSTLELGDSALYLCASSTMTGSDEQFFGPGTRLTVL.

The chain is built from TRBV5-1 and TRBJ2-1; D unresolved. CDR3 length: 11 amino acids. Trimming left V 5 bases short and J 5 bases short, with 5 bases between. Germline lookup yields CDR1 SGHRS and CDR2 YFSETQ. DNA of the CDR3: TGCGCCAGCAGATCCGACAATGAGCAGTTCTTC. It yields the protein CASRSDNEQFF. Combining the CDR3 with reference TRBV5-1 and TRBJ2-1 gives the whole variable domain KAGVTQTPRYLIKTRGQQVTLSCSPISGHRSVSWYQQTPGQGLQFLFEYFSETQRNKGNFPGRFSGRQFSNSRSEMNVSTLELGDSALYLCASRSDNEQFFGPGTRLTVL.

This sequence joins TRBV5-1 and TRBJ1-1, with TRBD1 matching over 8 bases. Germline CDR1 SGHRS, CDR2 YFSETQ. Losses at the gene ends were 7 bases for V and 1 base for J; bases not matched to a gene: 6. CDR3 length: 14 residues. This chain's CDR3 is CASGTGTGNTEAFF. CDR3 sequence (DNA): TGCGCCAGCGGCACCGGGACAGGGAACACTGAAGCTTTCTTT.

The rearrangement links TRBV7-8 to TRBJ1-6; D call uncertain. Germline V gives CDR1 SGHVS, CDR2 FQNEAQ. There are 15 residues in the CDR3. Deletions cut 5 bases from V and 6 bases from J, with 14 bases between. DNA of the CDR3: TGTGCCAGCAGCGGTCACCAGCGAGGTAATTCACCCCTCCACTTT. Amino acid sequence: CASSGHQRGNSPLHF.

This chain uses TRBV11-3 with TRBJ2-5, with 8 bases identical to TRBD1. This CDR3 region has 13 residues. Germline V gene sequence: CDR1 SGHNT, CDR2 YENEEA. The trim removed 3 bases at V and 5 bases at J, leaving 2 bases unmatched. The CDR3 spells CASSFRQGETQYF. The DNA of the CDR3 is TGTGCCAGCAGCTTCAGACAGGGGGAGACCCAGTACTTC.

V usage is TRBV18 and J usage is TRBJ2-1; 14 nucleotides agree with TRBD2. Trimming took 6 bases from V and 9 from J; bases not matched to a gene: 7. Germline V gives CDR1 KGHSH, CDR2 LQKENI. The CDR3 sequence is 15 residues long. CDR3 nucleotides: TGTGCCAGCTCCCTTTCGGGACTAGCGGGGGTTGAGCAGTTCTTC. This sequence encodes CASSLSGLAGVEQFF. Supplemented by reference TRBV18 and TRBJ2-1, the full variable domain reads NAGVMQNPRHLVRRRGQEARLRCSPMKGHSHVYWYRQLPEEGLKFMVYLQKENIIDESGMPKERFSAEFPKEGPSILRIQQVVRGDSAAYFCASSLSGLAGVEQFFGPGTRLTVL.

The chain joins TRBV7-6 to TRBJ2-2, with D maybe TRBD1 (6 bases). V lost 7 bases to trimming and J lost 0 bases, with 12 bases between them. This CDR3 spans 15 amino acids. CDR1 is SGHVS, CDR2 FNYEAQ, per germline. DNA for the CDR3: TGTGCCAGCATCAGGACAGCAGCGAACACCGGGGAGCTGTTTTTT. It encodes CASIRTAANTGELFF.

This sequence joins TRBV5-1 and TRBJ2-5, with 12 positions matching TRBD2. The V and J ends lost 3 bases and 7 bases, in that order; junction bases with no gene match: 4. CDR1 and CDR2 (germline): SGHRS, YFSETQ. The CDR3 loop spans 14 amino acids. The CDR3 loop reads CASSSASGGGTQYF. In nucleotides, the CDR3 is TGCGCCAGCAGCTCGGCTAGCGGGGGGGGGACCCAGTACTTC.

CDR3 nucleotides: TGTGCCAGCACCACAAAGGCCCGGGGGGACTCACCCCTCCACTTT. As protein: CASTTKARGDSPLHF. The chain couples TRBV6-5 to TRBJ1-6, with a weak D call TRBD1 (5 bases). In germline, CDR1 is MNHEY, CDR2 SVGAGI. V lost 7 bases and J lost 10, with 20 bases in between. This CDR3 has 15 residues.

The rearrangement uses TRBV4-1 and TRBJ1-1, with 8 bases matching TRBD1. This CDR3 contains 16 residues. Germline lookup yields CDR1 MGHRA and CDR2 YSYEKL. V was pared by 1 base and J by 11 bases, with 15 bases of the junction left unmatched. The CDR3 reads CASSQASGTGEFKAFF. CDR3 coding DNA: TGCGCCAGCAGCCAAGCCTCTGGGACAGGAGAGTTTAAGGCTTTCTTT.

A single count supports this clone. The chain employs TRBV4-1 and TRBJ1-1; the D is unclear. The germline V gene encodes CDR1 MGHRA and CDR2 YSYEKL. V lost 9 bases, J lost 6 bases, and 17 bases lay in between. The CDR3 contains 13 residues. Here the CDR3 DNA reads TGCGCCAGTAGAGGAGGGAGTATCGCTGAAGCTTTCTTT. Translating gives CASRGGSIAEAFF.

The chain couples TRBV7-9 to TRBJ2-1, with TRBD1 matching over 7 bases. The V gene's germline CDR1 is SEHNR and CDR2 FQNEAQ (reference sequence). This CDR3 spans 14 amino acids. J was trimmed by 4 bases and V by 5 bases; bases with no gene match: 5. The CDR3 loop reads CASSVGTAYNEQFF. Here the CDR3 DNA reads TGTGCCAGCAGCGTAGGGACAGCATACAATGAGCAGTTCTTC.

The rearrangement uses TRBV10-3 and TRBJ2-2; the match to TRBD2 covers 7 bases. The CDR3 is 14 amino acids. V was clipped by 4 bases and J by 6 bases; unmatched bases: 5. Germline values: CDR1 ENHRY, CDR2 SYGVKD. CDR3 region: CAISVKRGAGELFF. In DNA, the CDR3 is TGTGCCATCAGTGTCAAACGGGGGGCCGGGGAGCTGTTTTTT.

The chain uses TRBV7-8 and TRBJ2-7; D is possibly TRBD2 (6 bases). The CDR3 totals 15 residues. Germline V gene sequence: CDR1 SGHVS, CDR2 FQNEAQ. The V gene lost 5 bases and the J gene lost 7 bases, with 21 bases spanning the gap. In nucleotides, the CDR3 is TGTGCCAGCAGCCTCCGGGGACGGGACTCGTGGGAGCAGTACTTC. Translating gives CASSLRGRDSWEQYF.

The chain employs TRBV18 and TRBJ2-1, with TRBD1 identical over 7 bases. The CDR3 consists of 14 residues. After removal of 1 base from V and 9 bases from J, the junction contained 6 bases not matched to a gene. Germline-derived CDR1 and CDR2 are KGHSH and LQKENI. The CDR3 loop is CASSPQQGSSEQFF. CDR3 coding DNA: TGTGCCAGCTCACCACAACAGGGGAGTAGTGAGCAGTTCTTC.

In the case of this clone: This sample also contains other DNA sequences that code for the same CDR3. The DNA for the CDR3 is TGTGCCAGTAGGGGGCAGGGAAATCAGCCCCAGCATTTT. Amino acid sequence: CASRGQGNQPQHF. The V call is TRBV19, the J call TRBJ1-5; the D gene is possibly TRBD1 (5 bases). The V and J ends lost 6 bases and 4 bases respectively, with 10 bases between them. Germline loops: CDR1 LNHDA, CDR2 SQIVND (reference sequence). The CDR3 runs to 13 residues.

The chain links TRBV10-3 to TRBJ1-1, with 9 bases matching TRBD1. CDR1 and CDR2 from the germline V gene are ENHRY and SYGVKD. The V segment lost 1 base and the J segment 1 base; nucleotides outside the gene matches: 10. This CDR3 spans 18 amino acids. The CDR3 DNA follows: TGTGCCATCAGTGAGTATGGGACAGGGCTCCCTCGGAACACTGAAGCTTTCTTT. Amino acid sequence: CAISEYGTGLPRNTEAFF.